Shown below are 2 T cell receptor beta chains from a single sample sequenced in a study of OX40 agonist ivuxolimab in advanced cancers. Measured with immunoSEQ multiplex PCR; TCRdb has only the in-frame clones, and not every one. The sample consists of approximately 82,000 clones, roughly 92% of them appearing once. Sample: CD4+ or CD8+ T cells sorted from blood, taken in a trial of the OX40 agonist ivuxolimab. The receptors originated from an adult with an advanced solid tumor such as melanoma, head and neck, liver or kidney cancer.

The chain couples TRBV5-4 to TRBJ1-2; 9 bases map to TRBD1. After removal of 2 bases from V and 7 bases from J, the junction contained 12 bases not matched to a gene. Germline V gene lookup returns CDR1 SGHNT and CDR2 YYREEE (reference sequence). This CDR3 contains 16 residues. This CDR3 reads CASSFHGQGIDGGYTF. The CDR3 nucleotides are TGTGCCAGCAGCTTCCACGGACAGGGGATTGATGGTGGCTACACCTTC.

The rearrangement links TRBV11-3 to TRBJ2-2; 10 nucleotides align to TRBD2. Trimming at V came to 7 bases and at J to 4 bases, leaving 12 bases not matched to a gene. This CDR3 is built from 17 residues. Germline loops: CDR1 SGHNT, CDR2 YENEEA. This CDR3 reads CASIQRKLAGVTGELFF. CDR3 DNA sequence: TGTGCCAGCATACAAAGAAAGCTAGCGGGAGTCACCGGGGAGCTGTTTTTT.